The rows below give T cell receptor beta chains drawn from one sample of a study of OX40 agonist ivuxolimab in advanced cancers. Sequenced by immunoSEQ multiplex PCR; TCRdb stores in-frame clones only, minus some. This table has 75,000 to 100,000 clones, approximately 84% appearing once. Sequencing used CD4+ or CD8+ T cells sorted from blood, obtained in a trial of the OX40 agonist ivuxolimab. The receptor source for this set is an adult with an advanced solid tumor such as melanoma, head and neck, liver or kidney cancer. Both conserved end residues are part of each CDR3. The order of the fields is clone size, V gene, D gene, J gene, CDR3 protein, CDR3 DNA. D genes are given only for firm matches. The size field is filled for only some rows; it gives once, few, many or a size class.

clone_size: -; v_call: TRBV6-5; d_call: TRBD2; j_call: TRBJ2-7; cdr3_aa: CASSYGGGAYEQYF; cdr3_nt: TGTGCCAGCAGTTACGGCGGGGGGGCCTACGAGCAGTACTTC
clone_size: -; v_call: TRBV4-2; d_call: -; j_call: TRBJ2-7; cdr3_aa: CASSQETESPSYEQYF; cdr3_nt: TGTGCCAGCAGCCAGGAAACAGAGTCTCCATCCTACGAGCAGTACTTC
clone_size: -; v_call: TRBV7-6; d_call: TRBD2; j_call: TRBJ2-5; cdr3_aa: CASSLLGGRGQETQYF; cdr3_nt: TGTGCCAGCAGCTTATTGGGCGGGAGGGGTCAAGAGACCCAGTACTTC
clone_size: once; v_call: TRBV15; d_call: -; j_call: TRBJ2-4; cdr3_aa: CATSRPTGSKNIQYF; cdr3_nt: TGTGCCACCAGCAGACCCACAGGCTCCAAAAACATTCAGTACTTC
clone_size: medium-sized; v_call: TRBV19; d_call: -; j_call: TRBJ1-2; cdr3_aa: CASSYRDPNYGYTF; cdr3_nt: TGTGCCAGTAGTTACCGGGACCCGAACTATGGCTACACCTTC
clone_size: -; v_call: TRBV9; d_call: -; j_call: TRBJ2-1; cdr3_aa: CASSRGSSYNEQFF; cdr3_nt: TGTGCCAGCTCTCGGGGCTCCTCCTACAATGAGCAGTTCTTC
clone_size: -; v_call: TRBV9; d_call: TRBD1; j_call: TRBJ2-7; cdr3_aa: CASSVGQGAYEQYF; cdr3_nt: TGTGCCAGCAGCGTAGGGCAGGGGGCCTACGAGCAGTACTTC
clone_size: -; v_call: TRBV4-3; d_call: TRBD1; j_call: TRBJ2-7; cdr3_aa: CASSQYRGGYEQYF; cdr3_nt: TGCGCCAGCAGCCAGTACAGGGGTGGCTACGAGCAGTACTTC
clone_size: -; v_call: TRBV9; d_call: -; j_call: TRBJ1-1; cdr3_aa: CASSPTGNTEAFF; cdr3_nt: TGTGCCAGCAGCCCGACGGGGAACACTGAAGCTTTCTTT
clone_size: -; v_call: TRBV7-6; d_call: -; j_call: TRBJ1-1; cdr3_aa: CASSLALGEAFF; cdr3_nt: TGTGCCAGCAGCTTAGCCCTAGGGGAAGCTTTCTTT
clone_size: -; v_call: TRBV11-3; d_call: -; j_call: TRBJ2-3; cdr3_aa: CASSLTRADTQYF; cdr3_nt: TGTGCCAGCAGCTTAACAAGGGCAGATACGCAGTATTTT
clone_size: -; v_call: TRBV5-1; d_call: -; j_call: TRBJ1-1; cdr3_aa: CASSAETGFEAFF; cdr3_nt: TGCGCCAGCAGCGCAGAAACTGGGTTTGAAGCTTTCTTT
clone_size: -; v_call: TRBV5-4; d_call: TRBD2; j_call: TRBJ2-1; cdr3_aa: CASSLRGGNEQFF; cdr3_nt: TGTGCCAGCAGCTTGCGGGGGGGGAATGAGCAGTTCTTC
clone_size: -; v_call: TRBV6-1; d_call: -; j_call: TRBJ2-7; cdr3_aa: CASSEVWAPNYEQYF; cdr3_nt: TGTGCCAGCAGTGAAGTATGGGCACCTAACTACGAGCAGTACTTC
clone_size: -; v_call: TRBV6-6; d_call: -; j_call: TRBJ1-6; cdr3_aa: CASTSDISYNSPLHF; cdr3_nt: TGTGCCAGCACCTCCGACATCTCCTATAATTCACCCCTCCACTTT
clone_size: -; v_call: TRBV4-2; d_call: -; j_call: TRBJ2-1; cdr3_aa: CASSHPPGTSDSYNEQFF; cdr3_nt: TGTGCCAGCAGCCATCCCCCTGGGACATCTGACTCCTACAATGAGCAGTTCTTC
clone_size: -; v_call: TRBV5-1; d_call: TRBD2; j_call: TRBJ2-7; cdr3_aa: CASSFGTSGDEQYF; cdr3_nt: TGCGCCAGCAGCTTTGGGACTAGCGGGGACGAGCAGTACTTC
clone_size: -; v_call: TRBV7-9; d_call: TRBD1; j_call: TRBJ2-7; cdr3_aa: CASSPWGLQGTSYEQYF; cdr3_nt: TGTGCCAGCAGCCCTTGGGGGCTACAGGGGACCTCCTACGAGCAGTACTTC
clone_size: -; v_call: TRBV29-1; d_call: TRBD1; j_call: TRBJ1-1; cdr3_aa: CSAWDRGGTEAFF; cdr3_nt: TGCAGCGCGTGGGACAGGGGGGGCACTGAAGCTTTCTTT
clone_size: -; v_call: TRBV14; d_call: -; j_call: TRBJ2-3; cdr3_aa: CASSQDWDGPILTDTQYF; cdr3_nt: TGTGCCAGCAGCCAAGATTGGGACGGCCCGATCCTCACAGATACGCAGTATTTT
clone_size: once; v_call: TRBV10-3; d_call: -; j_call: TRBJ2-2; cdr3_aa: CAISAQEGGELFF; cdr3_nt: TGTGCCATCAGTGCTCAGGAGGGCGGGGAGCTGTTTTTT
clone_size: -; v_call: TRBV4-2; d_call: -; j_call: TRBJ2-2; cdr3_aa: CASSQAWGAGGELFF; cdr3_nt: TGTGCCAGCAGCCAAGCCTGGGGGGCAGGTGGGGAGCTGTTTTTT
clone_size: once; v_call: TRBV19; d_call: TRBD1; j_call: TRBJ1-3; cdr3_aa: CASSPGGSGNTIYF; cdr3_nt: TGTGCCAGTAGTCCAGGGGGCTCTGGAAACACCATATATTTT
clone_size: -; v_call: TRBV4-2; d_call: -; j_call: TRBJ1-4; cdr3_aa: CASSQASPLQLFF; cdr3_nt: TGTGCCAGCAGCCAAGCGTCCCCCCTTCAACTGTTTTTT
clone_size: -; v_call: TRBV18; d_call: -; j_call: TRBJ2-3; cdr3_aa: CASSPWLAPSTDTQYF; cdr3_nt: TGTGCCAGCTCACCATGGCTAGCGCCTAGCACAGATACGCAGTATTTT
clone_size: -; v_call: TRBV9; d_call: TRBD2; j_call: TRBJ2-1; cdr3_aa: CASSAFWTSGGAYNEQFF; cdr3_nt: TGTGCCAGCAGCGCTTTCTGGACTAGCGGAGGGGCCTACAATGAGCAGTTCTTC
clone_size: -; v_call: TRBV5-4; d_call: -; j_call: TRBJ2-3; cdr3_aa: CASSETTGEAGVGTDTQYF; cdr3_nt: TGTGCCAGCAGCGAGACGACAGGGGAGGCGGGAGTGGGCACAGATACGCAGTATTTT
clone_size: once; v_call: TRBV7-9; d_call: TRBD2; j_call: TRBJ2-1; cdr3_aa: CASSPGLEIYNEQFF; cdr3_nt: TGTGCCAGCAGCCCGGGACTAGAGATCTACAATGAGCAGTTCTTC
clone_size: -; v_call: TRBV6-1; d_call: TRBD1; j_call: TRBJ1-2; cdr3_aa: CASSEIGTAYGYTF; cdr3_nt: TGTGCCAGCAGTGAAATCGGGACAGCCTATGGCTACACCTTC
clone_size: -; v_call: TRBV30; d_call: -; j_call: TRBJ1-3; cdr3_aa: CAWSAGDTIYF; cdr3_nt: TGTGCCTGGAGTGCAGGAGACACCATATATTTT
clone_size: once; v_call: TRBV5-8; d_call: TRBD2; j_call: TRBJ2-4; cdr3_aa: CASSFRTSGEGRAKNIQYF; cdr3_nt: TGTGCCAGCAGCTTCCGGACTAGCGGTGAAGGAAGGGCCAAAAACATTCAGTACTTC
clone_size: -; v_call: TRBV30; d_call: TRBD2; j_call: TRBJ2-3; cdr3_aa: CAWSVLGTSADSQYF; cdr3_nt: TGTGCCTGGAGTGTACTCGGGACTAGCGCCGACTCGCAGTATTTT
clone_size: -; v_call: TRBV7-9; d_call: TRBD2; j_call: TRBJ2-7; cdr3_aa: CASSSGLAGIYEQYF; cdr3_nt: TGTGCCAGCAGCTCCGGACTAGCGGGAATTTACGAGCAGTACTTC
clone_size: once; v_call: TRBV2; d_call: TRBD1; j_call: TRBJ2-7; cdr3_aa: CASSRDRGGLGSYEQYF; cdr3_nt: TGTGCCAGCAGCCGGGACAGGGGGGGATTGGGTTCCTACGAGCAGTACTTC
clone_size: -; v_call: TRBV18; d_call: TRBD1; j_call: TRBJ1-2; cdr3_aa: CASSSTGQGGYGYTF; cdr3_nt: TGTGCCAGCTCATCAACCGGACAGGGGGGCTATGGCTACACCTTC
clone_size: -; v_call: TRBV4-1; d_call: -; j_call: TRBJ2-3; cdr3_aa: CASSPQGPDTQYF; cdr3_nt: TGCGCCAGCAGCCCGCAGGGCCCAGATACGCAGTATTTT
clone_size: -; v_call: TRBV5-6; d_call: -; j_call: TRBJ2-6; cdr3_aa: CASTISGEGANVLTF; cdr3_nt: TGTGCCAGCACAATTTCGGGCGAGGGGGCCAACGTCCTGACTTTC
clone_size: -; v_call: TRBV6-5; d_call: TRBD1; j_call: TRBJ1-3; cdr3_aa: CASSPPGQGTIYF; cdr3_nt: TGTGCCAGCAGTCCCCCGGGACAGGGGACCATATATTTT
clone_size: -; v_call: TRBV5-4; d_call: TRBD2; j_call: TRBJ2-3; cdr3_aa: CASSSPSGGARDTQYF; cdr3_nt: TGTGCCAGCAGCTCCCCTAGCGGGGGGGCAAGAGATACGCAGTATTTT
clone_size: once; v_call: TRBV7-9; d_call: -; j_call: TRBJ1-4; cdr3_aa: CASSGATTGLNEKLFF; cdr3_nt: TGTGCCAGCAGCGGGGCCACCACAGGCCTTAATGAAAAACTGTTTTTT